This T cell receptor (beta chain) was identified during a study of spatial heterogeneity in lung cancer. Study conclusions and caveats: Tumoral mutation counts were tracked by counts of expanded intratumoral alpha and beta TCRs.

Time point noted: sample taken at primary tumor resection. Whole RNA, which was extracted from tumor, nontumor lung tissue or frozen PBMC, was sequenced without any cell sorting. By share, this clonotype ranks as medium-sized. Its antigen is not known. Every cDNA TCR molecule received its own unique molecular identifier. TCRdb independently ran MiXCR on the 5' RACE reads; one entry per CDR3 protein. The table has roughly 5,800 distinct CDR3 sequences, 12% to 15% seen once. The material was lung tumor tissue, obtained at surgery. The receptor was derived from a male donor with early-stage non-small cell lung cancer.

The CDR3: CASSYSNRGRNEQFF. DNA of the CDR3: TGTGCCAGCAGTTACTCAAACAGGGGGAGGAATGAGCAGTTCTTC. This rearrangement joins TRBV6-6 to TRBJ2-1; 8 bases are shared with TRBD1. The CDR3 covers 15 residues. The germline CDR1 and CDR2 sequences are MNHNY and SVGAGI (reference sequence). With 0 bases clipped from V and 7 bases from J, the junction kept 5 bases outside the gene matches.